Following are 2 T cell receptor beta chains from one sample sequenced in a study of shared clonotypes between healthy human individuals. Some clones are missing from TCRdb's copy, which holds only in-frame ones; the method was immunoSEQ multiplex PCR. The sample records nearly 500,000 clones, roughly four fifths being singletons. The sample consisted of PBMCs. These receptors were obtained from a woman in her thirties or forties in good health. Some clones in this sample may be carry-over from other donors' samples.

Regarding this clone: Given a far larger clone just one base away, this is likely a sequencing read error. This chain uses TRBV11-2 with TRBJ2-2; a possible D gene is TRBD1 (6 bases). The CDR3 covers 16 residues. CDR1 and CDR2 (germline): SGHAT, FQNNGV. The DNA of the CDR3 is TGTGCCAGCAGCCTATTGGGGGCAGGGGACACCGGGGAGCCGTTTTTT. This translates into CASSLLGAGDTGEPFF.

The chain recombines TRBV27 with TRBJ2-2; 9 bases map to TRBD2. The germline gives CDR1 MNHEY, CDR2 SMNVEV (reference sequence). The CDR3 contains 15 residues. V lost 6 bases to trimming and J lost 6 bases; unmatched junction nucleotides: 8. CDR3 DNA sequence: TGTGCCAGCAGCAATAGCGGGAGCGTCGCCGGGGAGCTGTTTTTT. Translation gives CASSNSGSVAGELFF.